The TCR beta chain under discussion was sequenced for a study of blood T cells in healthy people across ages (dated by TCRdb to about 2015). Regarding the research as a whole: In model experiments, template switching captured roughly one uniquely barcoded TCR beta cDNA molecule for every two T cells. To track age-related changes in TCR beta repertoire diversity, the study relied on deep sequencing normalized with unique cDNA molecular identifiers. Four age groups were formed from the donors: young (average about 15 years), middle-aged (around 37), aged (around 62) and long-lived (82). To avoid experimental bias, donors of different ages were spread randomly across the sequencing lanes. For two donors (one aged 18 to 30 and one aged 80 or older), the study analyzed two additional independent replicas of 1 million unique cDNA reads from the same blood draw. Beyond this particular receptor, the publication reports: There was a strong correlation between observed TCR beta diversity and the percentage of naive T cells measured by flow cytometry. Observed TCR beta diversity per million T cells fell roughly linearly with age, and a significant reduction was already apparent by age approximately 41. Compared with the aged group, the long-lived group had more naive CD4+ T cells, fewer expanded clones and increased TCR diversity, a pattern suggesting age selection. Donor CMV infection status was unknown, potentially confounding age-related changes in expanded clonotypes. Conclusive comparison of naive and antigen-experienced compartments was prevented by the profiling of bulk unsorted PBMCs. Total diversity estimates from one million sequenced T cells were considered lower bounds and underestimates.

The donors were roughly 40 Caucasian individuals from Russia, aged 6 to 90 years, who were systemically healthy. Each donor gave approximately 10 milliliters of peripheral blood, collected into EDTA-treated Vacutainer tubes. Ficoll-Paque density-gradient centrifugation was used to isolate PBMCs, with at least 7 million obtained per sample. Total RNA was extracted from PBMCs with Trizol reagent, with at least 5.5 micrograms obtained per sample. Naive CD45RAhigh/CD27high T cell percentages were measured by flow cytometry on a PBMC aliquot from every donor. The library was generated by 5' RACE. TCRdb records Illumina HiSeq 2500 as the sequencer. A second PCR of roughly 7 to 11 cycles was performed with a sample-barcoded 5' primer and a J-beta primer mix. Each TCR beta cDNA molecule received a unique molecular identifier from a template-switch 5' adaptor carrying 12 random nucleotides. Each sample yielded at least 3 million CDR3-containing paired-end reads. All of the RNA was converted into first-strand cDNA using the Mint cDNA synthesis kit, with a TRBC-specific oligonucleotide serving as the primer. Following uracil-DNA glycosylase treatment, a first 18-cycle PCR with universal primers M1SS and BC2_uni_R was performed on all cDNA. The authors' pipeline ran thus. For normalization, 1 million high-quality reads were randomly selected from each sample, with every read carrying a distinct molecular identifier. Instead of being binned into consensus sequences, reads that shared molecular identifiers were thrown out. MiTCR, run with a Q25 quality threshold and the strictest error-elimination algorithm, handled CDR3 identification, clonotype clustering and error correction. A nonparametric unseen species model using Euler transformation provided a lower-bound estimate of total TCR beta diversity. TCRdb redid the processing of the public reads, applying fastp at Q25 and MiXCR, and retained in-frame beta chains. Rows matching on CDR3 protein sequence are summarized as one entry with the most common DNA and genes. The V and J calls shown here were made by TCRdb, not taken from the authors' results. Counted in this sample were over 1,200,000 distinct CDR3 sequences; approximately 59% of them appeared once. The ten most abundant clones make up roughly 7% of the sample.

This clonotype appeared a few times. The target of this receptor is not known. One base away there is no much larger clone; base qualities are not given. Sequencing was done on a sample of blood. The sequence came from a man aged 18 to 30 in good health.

The DNA sequence is given as TGTGCCAGCAGCCAAGATGGACGGAATTACTATGGCTACACCTTC. The encoded protein is CASSQDGRNYYGYTF. The rearranged segments are TRBV4-2 and TRBJ1-2; the D gene lacks a confident call. In the germline V gene, CDR1 corresponds to LGHNA and CDR2 to YNFKEQ. The CDR3 runs 15 residues from the cysteine to the phenylalanine. The kept DNA is CDR3 alone, 45 bases in frame from the first base. The trim is 0 bases for V and 3 bases for J, with a gap of 11 bases between the germline ends.